Each of the 17 T cell receptor beta chains below was sequenced from the same sample in a study of Ad26.COV2.S vaccination and SARS-CoV-2 variants. Measured with immunoSEQ multiplex PCR; TCRdb has only the in-frame clones, and not every one. Here the sample spans roughly 380,000 clones, 85% being singletons. The treatment here: around 19 received Ad26.COV2.S at low or high dose, single or two shots; several received placebo; per-sample allocation not given. Specimen acquisition occurred on day 63 following the initial vaccine or placebo injection. Here the sequenced sample was peripheral blood, taken in a trial of Ad26.COV2.S vaccine versus placebo. The receptor source for this set is a person between 18 and 59 years old who received the Ad26.COV2.S COVID-19 vaccine or a placebo.

The chain combines TRBV28 with TRBJ1-4; a weak D match, TRBD1 (5 bases). Germline-derived CDR1 and CDR2 are MDHEN and SYDVKM. V shed 1 base and J shed 8 bases, with 14 bases lying between them. The CDR3 runs to 15 residues. The CDR3 sequence: CASSLSFQGQEKLFF. The CDR3 region has the DNA TGTGCCAGCAGTTTATCTTTCCAGGGTCAGGAAAAACTGTTTTTT.

This clone came up once. This chain links TRBV7-2 with TRBJ2-2; the D is unclear. The CDR3 runs to 17 residues. With 1 base removed from V and 1 base from J, the gap between germline ends came to 13 bases. Germline CDR1 SGHTA, CDR2 FQGNSA. CDR3: CASSLEGWRENTGELFF. The CDR3 coding sequence is TGTGCCAGCAGCTTAGAAGGCTGGCGAGAGAACACCGGGGAGCTGTTTTTT.

As concerns this clone: This CDR3 is also generated by other DNA sequences in the sample. CDR3 in DNA: TGTGCCAGCAGCTCAGGACAGGGGAGGCACGAGCAGTACTTC. It yields the protein CASSSGQGRHEQYF. The chain has TRBV6-6 and TRBJ2-7; 9 bases map to TRBD1. This CDR3 has 14 residues. Germline V gene data show CDR1 as MNHNY and CDR2 as SVGAGI (reference sequence). V lost 6 bases to trimming and J lost 5 bases; unmatched junction nucleotides: 8.

The V call is TRBV7-2, the J call TRBJ2-7; D unresolved. V lost 5 bases, J lost 0 bases, and 11 bases lay in between. CDR1 is SGHTA and CDR2 is FQGNSA in the germline V gene. The CDR3 contains 14 residues. The CDR3 loop is CASSTTRSSYEQYF. CDR3 bases: TGTGCCAGCAGCACTACAAGGAGCTCCTACGAGCAGTACTTC.

The chain has TRBV6-2 or TRBV6-3 and TRBJ2-7; possible D gene TRBD2, 5 bases. Trimming took 2 bases from V and 2 from J, leaving 22 bases between them. Germline V lookup: CDR1 MNHEY, CDR2 SVGEGT. The CDR3 runs to 18 residues. CDR3 amino acids: CASSYRGFTVGDPYEQYF. CDR3 nucleotides: TGTGCCAGCAGTTACAGAGGGTTTACGGTGGGTGATCCCTACGAGCAGTACTTC.

The chain has TRBV25-1 and TRBJ1-2, with D unresolved. Germline V gene lookup returns CDR1 MGHDK and CDR2 SYGVNS. Between the trimmed V and J ends, which lost 3 bases and 3 bases, there was a span of 14 bases. The CDR3 totals 15 residues. The CDR3 sequence is CASSEQSEGYYGYTF. In DNA form, the CDR3 reads TGTGCCAGCAGTGAGCAATCGGAGGGTTACTATGGCTACACCTTC.

This clone was found once. The chain uses TRBV7-9 and TRBJ2-1; weak D call: TRBD1 (6 bases). This CDR3 is 16 amino acids long. The ends were cut back, 2 bases at V and 5 bases at J, with 16 bases in the middle. Germline V gives CDR1 SEHNR, CDR2 FQNEAQ (reference sequence). The CDR3 is CASSLSSSTGDNEQFF. The CDR3, as DNA: TGTGCCAGCAGCTTAAGCTCCTCGACAGGAGACAATGAGCAGTTCTTC.

The rearrangement joins TRBV11-2 to TRBJ2-1; D is uncertain. Between the trimmed V and J ends, which lost 3 bases and 8 bases, there was a span of 8 bases. Germline values: CDR1 SGHAT, CDR2 FQNNGV. This CDR3 contains 12 residues. The CDR3 nucleotides are TGTGCCAGCAGCTTCCAGCGCTATGAGCAGTTCTTC. It is translated as CASSFQRYEQFF.

The V and J genes are TRBV6-5 and TRBJ2-5, with 7 bases matching TRBD1. The V gene end was trimmed by 7 bases and the J gene end by 4 bases; junction bases not matched to a gene: 12. The CDR3 covers 15 residues. The V gene's germline CDR1 is MNHEY and CDR2 SVGAGI. CDR3 loop: CASTQPGSGGETQYF. CDR3 nucleotide sequence: TGTGCCAGCACCCAACCTGGGTCAGGGGGAGAGACCCAGTACTTC.

CDR3 bases: TGTGCCAGCAGTTACTCCCGGGACTCCTACGAGCAGTACTTC. Amino acid sequence: CASSYSRDSYEQYF. The chain carries TRBV6-5 and TRBJ2-7, with D maybe TRBD2 (5 bases). This CDR3 contains 14 residues. The V end was cut by 0 bases, the J end by 0 bases, with 6 bases between. Germline V gene sequence: CDR1 MNHEY, CDR2 SVGAGI.

V is TRBV9 and J is TRBJ2-1, with a weak D call TRBD2 (6 bases). Deletions cut 2 bases from V and 1 base from J, with 13 bases between. This CDR3 spans 16 amino acids. Germline V gene data show CDR1 as SGDLS and CDR2 as YYNGEE. CDR3 residues: CASSVGLSVSYNEQFF. The CDR3 DNA reads TGTGCCAGCAGCGTGGGACTCTCTGTTTCCTACAATGAGCAGTTCTTC.

Only one count was recorded for this clone. The chain is built from TRBV19 and TRBJ2-5; the D gene could be TRBD1 or TRBD2 (6 bases each). CDR1 and CDR2 from the germline V gene are LNHDA and SQIVND (reference sequence). There are 14 residues in the CDR3. The V and J ends lost 5 bases and 5 bases respectively, with 15 bases between them. This CDR3 reads CASSSYGGRETQYF. CDR3 DNA: TGTGCCAGTAGTTCCTATGGGGGGCGGGAGACCCAGTACTTC. The full variable domain, completed using reference TRBV19 and TRBJ2-5, is DGGITQSPKYLFRKEGQNVTLSCEQNLNHDAMYWYRQDPGQGLRLIYYSQIVNDFQKGDIAEGYSVSREKKESFPLTVTSAQKNPTAFYLCASSSYGGRETQYFGPGTRLLVL.

V is TRBV18 and J is TRBJ1-4; 9 positions agree with TRBD1. CDR3 length equals 15 residues. Germline lookup yields CDR1 KGHSH and CDR2 LQKENI. J gave up 5 bases and V 5 bases, and 6 bases lay outside the gene matches. CDR3 sequence reads: CASSIGTGLNEKLFF. DNA for the CDR3: TGTGCCAGCTCAATTGGGACAGGGCTGAATGAAAAACTGTTTTTT.

The sample holds one count of this clone. This rearrangement joins TRBV18 to TRBJ1-1; D unclear. Germline-derived CDR1 and CDR2 are KGHSH and LQKENI. The V end was cut by 4 bases, the J end by 1 base, with 16 bases between. The CDR3 is made up of 16 amino acids. The CDR3 DNA reads TGTGCCAGCTCACGAGAGGAGCGGCGTTCGAACACTGAAGCTTTCTTT. Translating it yields CASSREERRSNTEAFF. The full variable domain, in which reference TRBV18 and TRBJ1-1 provide the parts outside the CDR3, is NAGVMQNPRHLVRRRGQEARLRCSPMKGHSHVYWYRQLPEEGLKFMVYLQKENIIDESGMPKERFSAEFPKEGPSILRIQQVVRGDSAAYFCASSREERRSNTEAFFGQGTRLTVV.

The gene calls are TRBV7-9 and TRBJ1-2; maybe TRBD1 (5 bases). The CDR3 has 14 amino acids. Trimming took off 5 bases at V and 3 bases at J, with 13 bases between the two ends. Germline CDR1 is SEHNR and CDR2 is FQNEAQ (reference sequence). CDR3 nucleotide sequence: TGTGCCAGCAGCCCCAGGGACTGGGACTATGGCTACACCTTC. It yields the protein CASSPRDWDYGYTF.

The chain combines TRBV5-5 with TRBJ1-5; D is possibly TRBD1 (5 bases). Trimming removed 1 base from V and 1 base from J, with 9 bases in between. Germline values: CDR1 SGHKS, CDR2 YYEKEE (reference sequence). The CDR3 totals 15 residues. The CDR3 loop reads CASSLLGGSNQPQHF. The CDR3 region has the DNA TGTGCCAGCAGCTTGCTTGGGGGAAGCAATCAGCCCCAGCATTTT. Combining the CDR3 with reference TRBV5-5 and TRBJ1-5 gives the whole variable domain DAGVTQSPTHLIKTRGQQVTLRCSPISGHKSVSWYQQVLGQGPQFIFQYYEKEERGRGNFPDRFSARQFPNYSSELNVNALLLGDSALYLCASSLLGGSNQPQHFGDGTRLSIL.

This clone has at least ten counts. This chain uses TRBV18 with TRBJ1-5, with D uncertain. The CDR3 extends over 13 amino acids. CDR1 and CDR2 from the germline V gene are KGHSH and LQKENI. Trimming took off 1 base at V and 6 bases at J, with 7 bases between the two ends. The CDR3, as DNA: TGTGCCAGCTCACCACTTGTATCTCAGCCCCAGCATTTT. Protein product: CASSPLVSQPQHF.